This passage covers 20 T cell receptor beta chains from one sample sequenced in a study of vaccination effects on CD4 cells after COVID-19. For these TCRs, the target antigens are not known. Clones were read by immunoSEQ multiplex PCR, and TCRdb kept only the in-frame ones, dropping some. This table holds roughly 60,000 clones, about 72% found once. After around ten days in culture, the CD4+ T cells were isolated. This specimen consisted of CD4+ T cells from PBMCs cultured without peptide, obtained before COVID-19 vaccination. The receptor set was obtained from a human donor who had a prior SARS-CoV-2 infection.

This clone has only one observation. J is TRBJ2-3 and V is TRBV2; D may be TRBD2 (7 bases). V lost 6 bases, J lost 2 bases, and 18 bases lay in between. The CDR3 covers 16 residues. Germline lookup yields CDR1 SNHLY and CDR2 FYNNEI. The CDR3 loop is CASSDGGRVSTDTQYF. As DNA, the CDR3 is TGTGCCAGCAGCGACGGGGGGCGGGTGTCCACAGATACGCAGTATTTT.

The chain combines TRBV5-8 with TRBJ2-7, with 9 bases that match TRBD1. This CDR3 is built from 15 residues. The germline V gene has CDR1 SGHTS and CDR2 YDEGEE. V lost 1 base to trimming and J lost 6 bases; unmatched junction nucleotides: 8. Here the CDR3 DNA reads TGTGCCAGCAGCTTGTTTGGACAGGGGCCGCCCGAGCAGTACTTC. It translates to CASSLFGQGPPEQYF.

This chain links TRBV7-8 with TRBJ2-5, with 7 bases fitting TRBD1. The germline gives CDR1 SGHVS, CDR2 FQNEAQ. The V gene end was trimmed by 5 bases and the J gene end by 5 bases; junction bases not matched to a gene: 23. The CDR3 is 19 amino acids. The CDR3 region is CASSPRHREGQLGTETQYF. CDR3 nucleotides: TGTGCCAGCAGCCCAAGGCACCGAGAGGGACAGTTGGGGACGGAGACCCAGTACTTC.

This chain connects TRBV30 to TRBJ2-6; D gene unclear. Looked up from germline, CDR1 is GTSNPN and CDR2 is SVGIG (reference sequence). This CDR3 is 14 amino acids long. V dropped 0 bases and J dropped 1 base, with 4 bases sitting between them. The chain's CDR3 is CAWSVGSGANVLTF. CDR3 nucleotides: TGTGCCTGGAGTGTAGGATCTGGGGCCAACGTCCTGACTTTC. Filled out from reference TRBV30 and TRBJ2-6, the complete variable domain reads SQTIHQWPATLVQPVGSPLSLECTVEGTSNPNLYWYRQAAGRGLQLLFYSVGIGQISSEVPQNLSASRPQDRQFILSSKKLLLSDSGFYLCAWSVGSGANVLTFGAGSRLTVL.

The rearrangement joins TRBV5-6 to TRBJ2-2; D is possibly TRBD1 (5 bases). Trimming cost V 4 bases and J 1 base, with 14 bases left between them. Germline V CDR1 and CDR2: SGHDT, YYEEEE. The CDR3 spans 16 residues. The CDR3 DNA reads as TGTGCCAGCAGCCGAATGACAGCCCTGAACACCGGGGAGCTGTTTTTT. Residues: CASSRMTALNTGELFF.

This clone was observed a handful of times. V gene TRBV6-5 combines with J gene TRBJ1-6; D is possibly TRBD1 (6 bases). Germline CDR1 and CDR2: MNHEY and SVGAGI. This CDR3 is built from 13 residues. Between the trimmed V and J ends, which lost 9 bases and 7 bases, there was a span of 13 bases. DNA for the CDR3: TGTGCCAGTGCCGGGACACGGAATTCACCCCTCCACTTT. It yields the protein CASAGTRNSPLHF.

The rearrangement uses TRBV9 and TRBJ2-3; D ambiguous. V was pared by 3 bases and J by 3 bases, with 14 bases between. The CDR3 consists of 15 residues. Germline assignment: CDR1 SGDLS and CDR2 YYNGEE. CDR3 region: CASSARAPPTDTQYF. The CDR3 bases are TGTGCCAGCAGCGCCCGGGCCCCGCCGACAGATACGCAGTATTTT.

Concerning this clone itself: This same CDR3 is encoded by further DNA sequences in the sample. The V call is TRBV7-2, the J call TRBJ1-2; D perhaps matches TRBD1 (5 bases). Germline lookup yields CDR1 SGHTA and CDR2 FQGNSA. Between the trimmed V and J ends, which lost 2 bases and 4 bases, there was a span of 5 bases. The CDR3 sequence is 12 residues long. The CDR3 spells CASSLQGYGYTF. The CDR3 DNA reads as TGTGCCAGCAGCTTACAGGGCTATGGCTACACCTTC.

This clone was observed a handful of times. This chain links TRBV27 with TRBJ1-2; 10 bases line up with TRBD1. CDR1 and CDR2 (germline): MNHEY, SMNVEV (reference sequence). The CDR3 totals 14 residues. The V and J ends lost 3 bases and 4 bases, in that order; junction bases with no gene match: 2. The CDR3 is CASSFRQGAYGYTF. DNA for the CDR3: TGTGCCAGCAGTTTTAGACAGGGGGCCTATGGCTACACCTTC.

The V gene is TRBV5-1, the J gene TRBJ1-1; 8 bases are a match to TRBD1. There are 13 residues in the CDR3. V gave up 2 bases and J gave up 6 bases; unmatched junction bases: 3. CDR1 and CDR2 from the germline V gene are SGHRS and YFSETQ. CDR3 amino acids: CASSLQGESEAFF. In DNA, the CDR3 is TGCGCCAGCAGCTTACAGGGGGAATCTGAAGCTTTCTTT.

The chain is built from TRBV7-2 and TRBJ2-5, with D perhaps matching TRBD2 (5 bases). Germline V gene sequence: CDR1 SGHTA, CDR2 FQGNSA. The CDR3 contains 15 residues. Trimming left V 3 bases short and J 4 bases short, with 15 bases between. Here the CDR3 DNA reads TGTGCCAGCAGCTTCAATAAGGGCGCGGGAGAGACCCAGTACTTC. Protein product: CASSFNKGAGETQYF.

This clone was observed a single time. The rearrangement uses TRBV2 and TRBJ1-2, with a possible D match to TRBD1 (6 bases). The CDR3 totals 16 residues. Germline CDR1 reads SNHLY; CDR2 reads FYNNEI. Deletions cut 10 bases from V and 2 bases from J, with 23 bases between. In nucleotides, the CDR3 is TGTGCCACCTTGGGGAAGTGGGGGGCGAAGAACTATGGCTACACCTTC. It specifies CATLGKWGAKNYGYTF.

CDR3 DNA: TGTGCCAGCAGCTTGCCTAGCGGAATAACCTACGAGCAGTACTTC. Translation gives CASSLPSGITYEQYF. The chain is built from TRBV7-2 and TRBJ2-7, with TRBD2 matching over 7 bases. CDR3 length: 15 amino acids. The germline V gene encodes CDR1 SGHTA and CDR2 FQGNSA. Trimming removed 3 bases from V and 2 bases from J; junction bases left unmatched: 7.

This clone has just a few counts. This chain joins TRBV5-1 and TRBJ2-2; TRBD2 matches 10 bases. Germline V CDR1 and CDR2: SGHRS, YFSETQ. V was pared by 1 base and J by 6 bases, with 6 bases of the junction left unmatched. CDR3 size: 16 residues. In DNA form, the CDR3 reads TGCGCCAGCAGCTTGTTCTTAGCGGGGGGACCCGGGGAGCTGTTTTTT. Protein: CASSLFLAGGPGELFF.

The chain carries TRBV7-2 and TRBJ2-2; D could derive from TRBD1 or TRBD2 (5 bases each). Germline CDR1 SGHTA, CDR2 FQGNSA. CDR3 length equals 15 residues. Deletions cut 5 bases from V and 6 bases from J, with 16 bases between. CDR3 in amino acids: CASSPRGVMAGELFF. The CDR3 coding sequence is TGTGCCAGCAGCCCGCGAGGGGTAATGGCCGGGGAGCTGTTTTTT. Full variable domain (missing parts from reference TRBV7-2 and TRBJ2-2): GAGVSQSPSNKVTEKGKDVELRCDPISGHTALYWYRQSLGQGLEFLIYFQGNSAPDKSGLPSDRFSAERTGGSVSTLTIQRTQQEDSAVYLCASSPRGVMAGELFFGEGSRLTVL.

This sequence joins TRBV7-2 and TRBJ1-3; maybe TRBD1 (6 bases). In germline, CDR1 is SGHTA, CDR2 FQGNSA. This CDR3 is 15 amino acids long. V lost 7 bases, J lost 4 bases, and 17 bases lay in between. The DNA of the CDR3 is TGTGCCAGCAACGCTTGGCGGGGGCTCGGAAACACCATATATTTT. Translated: CASNAWRGLGNTIYF.

The chain uses TRBV7-9 and TRBJ2-4; weak D call: TRBD2 (5 bases). CDR1 and CDR2 (germline): SEHNR, FQNEAQ (reference sequence). This CDR3 comprises 15 residues. V was cut by 8 bases and J by 1 base, with 15 bases left in between. The CDR3 nucleotides are TGTGCCAGCTCGCTTGAGGGAGTGGCCAAAAACATTCAGTACTTC. The encoded protein is CASSLEGVAKNIQYF.

The chain combines TRBV11-2 with TRBJ2-7; TRBD2 matches at 10 bases. Germline assignment: CDR1 SGHAT and CDR2 FQNNGV. V lost 2 bases, J lost 3 bases, and 1 base stayed unmatched. CDR3 length: 14 residues. CDR3 in amino acids: CASSLQREGYEQYF. For the CDR3, the DNA is TGTGCCAGCAGCTTACAGCGGGAGGGCTACGAGCAGTACTTC.

J is TRBJ2-3 and V is TRBV7-2, with TRBD2 as a possible D gene (5 bases). The CDR3 runs to 12 residues. The germline V and J ends were trimmed by 3 bases and 4 bases, with 5 bases remaining between them. The germline gives CDR1 SGHTA, CDR2 FQGNSA. CDR3 nucleotides: TGTGCCAGCAGCTTGAGGGCAGATACGCAGTATTTT. Its translation is CASSLRADTQYF.

The chain links TRBV4-2 to TRBJ2-7; D gene unclear. V lost 3 bases to trimming and J lost 2 bases, with 20 bases between them. The CDR3 is made up of 17 amino acids. Germline assignment: CDR1 LGHNA and CDR2 YNFKEQ. For the CDR3, the DNA is TGTGCCAGCAGCCACCCCCTTGGCGGCGGCGCCGCCTACGAGCAGTACTTC. Protein: CASSHPLGGGAAYEQYF.